The 27 T cell receptor beta chains below all came from one sample that was sequenced in a study of blood T cell repertoires in COVID-19. The method was immunoSEQ multiplex PCR; TCRdb's version includes in-frame clones alone and lacks a portion of them. Altogether 300,000 to 450,000 clones are present, around 87% being singletons, with the ten largest covering around 1%. Sequencing used PBMCs or T cells enriched from blood (not recorded which). The receptors stem from a man aged 18 to 30 who had recovered from COVID-19.

The V and J genes are TRBV2 and TRBJ1-1; TRBD1 is a possible D gene (6 bases). Germline V gives CDR1 SNHLY, CDR2 FYNNEI. Trimming shortened V by 4 bases and J by 4 bases, and 19 bases separated the two germline ends. This CDR3 region has 16 residues. DNA of the CDR3: TGTGCCAGCAGTGTTGTGGGGGCGAGATCCGGCACTGAAGCTTTCTTT. Translated: CASSVVGARSGTEAFF.

V gene TRBV2 combines with J gene TRBJ1-1, with D hard to call. The CDR3 loop spans 13 amino acids. Germline V gene lookup returns CDR1 SNHLY and CDR2 FYNNEI. V was trimmed by 6 bases and J by 3 bases, leaving 11 bases between them. The CDR3 nucleotides are TGTGCCAGCAGAGCCACAGTAGACACTGAAGCTTTCTTT. Translating gives CASRATVDTEAFF.

J is TRBJ2-1 and V is TRBV7-3; 10 nucleotides match TRBD2. The ends lost 4 bases at V and 4 bases at J; junction bases unmatched: 10. The CDR3 totals 17 residues. Germline CDR1 is SGHTA and CDR2 is FQGTGA. The CDR3 region has the DNA TGTGCCAGCAGCTCGGATAGCGGGGGGCTACCATACAATGAGCAGTTCTTC. Residues: CASSSDSGGLPYNEQFF.

The rearrangement uses TRBV5-1 and TRBJ2-2; 12 bases are shared with TRBD1. The CDR3 is 16 residues long. CDR1 is SGHRS, CDR2 YFSETQ, per germline. The V gene end was trimmed by 1 base and the J gene end by 9 bases; junction bases not matched to a gene: 7. The CDR3 loop is CASSLSPGQGARELFF. The DNA of the CDR3 is TGCGCCAGCAGCTTGTCGCCGGGACAGGGGGCTAGGGAGCTGTTTTTT.

This clone was seen a handful of times. CDR3 nucleotides: TGTGCCAGCAGCCAAGACCGGGGTGTAGGGGGCTACACCTTC. Translating it yields CASSQDRGVGGYTF. The chain uses TRBV4-2 and TRBJ1-2; D not certain. Germline CDR1 is LGHNA and CDR2 is YNFKEQ. The V and J ends lost 0 bases and 8 bases respectively, with 13 bases between them. The CDR3 is 14 amino acids.

This chain uses TRBV6-1 with TRBJ1-5; 8 bases fit TRBD1. The CDR3 spans 17 residues. Unmatched junction bases numbered 11, after V lost 0 bases and J lost 7 bases. CDR1 and CDR2 (germline): MNHNS, SASEGT. The DNA for the CDR3 is TGTGCCAGCAGTGAAGCGCTGGGAACGACAGGGGCGCAGCCCCAGCATTTT. It is translated as CASSEALGTTGAQPQHF.

V and J are TRBV18 and TRBJ2-4, with 7 bases fitting TRBD1. Germline CDR1 reads KGHSH; CDR2 reads LQKENI. This CDR3 is 17 amino acids long. The junction had 7 bases not matched to a gene; V was cut back by 2 bases and J by 0 bases. The CDR3 DNA reads TGTGCCAGCTCACCAATTAAGACAGGGCAAGCCAAAAACATTCAGTACTTC. This sequence encodes CASSPIKTGQAKNIQYF.

In this sample, this clone turned up once. The chain recombines TRBV5-1 with TRBJ1-2, with D unresolved. This CDR3 comprises 15 residues. Germline values: CDR1 SGHRS, CDR2 YFSETQ. The V gene lost 0 bases and the J gene lost 5 bases, with 14 bases spanning the gap. CDR3 nucleotide sequence: TGCGCCAGCAGCTTGGACGGGGAAGCGCTATATGGCTACACCTTC. As protein: CASSLDGEALYGYTF.

This chain joins TRBV4-1 and TRBJ2-7, with 9 positions matching TRBD2. V lost 0 bases, J lost 0 bases, and 12 bases stayed unmatched. Germline V gene lookup returns CDR1 MGHRA and CDR2 YSYEKL. This CDR3 has 19 amino acids. CDR3 nucleotides: TGCGCCAGCAGCCAAGAGGTAACGGGACTAGCAGTTTCCTCCTACGAGCAGTACTTC. Amino acid sequence: CASSQEVTGLAVSSYEQYF.

V is TRBV7-2 and J is TRBJ1-4; D perhaps matches TRBD1 (5 bases). This CDR3 has 15 amino acids. CDR1 and CDR2 (germline): SGHTA, FQGNSA. V lost 1 base and J lost 9, with 15 bases in between. The CDR3 loop reads CASSLDVGQGKKLFF. For the CDR3, the DNA is TGTGCCAGCAGCTTAGACGTGGGCCAGGGTAAAAAACTGTTTTTT.

This rearrangement joins TRBV4-3 to TRBJ1-6, with 9 nucleotides matching TRBD1. The CDR3 consists of 16 residues. Germline V gene lookup returns CDR1 LGHNA and CDR2 YSLEER. J was trimmed by 7 bases and V by 2 bases; bases with no gene match: 6. CDR3 region: CASSQLRTGENSPLHF. The DNA of the CDR3 is TGCGCCAGCAGCCAACTCCGGACAGGGGAGAATTCACCCCTCCACTTT.

This clone has only a few counts. V and J are TRBV4-2 and TRBJ2-5, with 10 bases identical to TRBD1. Germline loops: CDR1 LGHNA, CDR2 YNFKEQ. Trimming removed 3 bases from V and 4 bases from J; junction bases left unmatched: 5. This CDR3 has 15 residues. The CDR3 sequence: CASSQLGQGRETQYF. The DNA for the CDR3 is TGTGCCAGCAGCCAGTTGGGACAGGGGAGAGAGACCCAGTACTTC.

The chain uses TRBV12-5 and TRBJ1-5; D is perhaps TRBD1 (6 bases). Trimming removed 1 base at V and 7 bases at J, with 11 bases between. The CDR3 spans 14 residues. CDR1 and CDR2 from the germline V gene are LGHNT and FRNRAP. CDR3: CASGLANREQPQHF. The CDR3 region has the DNA TGTGCTAGTGGTTTGGCAAACAGGGAACAGCCCCAGCATTTT. Filled out from reference TRBV12-5 and TRBJ1-5, the complete variable domain reads DARVTQTPRHKVTEMGQEVTMRCQPILGHNTVFWYRQTMMQGLELLAYFRNRAPLDDSGMPKDRFSAEMPDATLATLKIQPSEPRDSAVYFCASGLANREQPQHFGDGTRLSIL.

The V gene is TRBV7-3, the J gene TRBJ2-1; possibly TRBD2 for D (6 bases). Germline V gene lookup returns CDR1 SGHTA and CDR2 FQGTGA. The CDR3 is 16 residues long. The V end was cut by 2 bases, the J end by 2 bases, with 13 bases between. CDR3 region: CASSLLAAPPYNEQFF. The CDR3, as DNA: TGTGCCAGCAGCTTATTAGCGGCACCCCCCTACAATGAGCAGTTCTTC. The full variable domain, completed using reference TRBV7-3 and TRBJ2-1, is GAGVSQTPSNKVTEKGKYVELRCDPISGHTALYWYRQSLGQGPEFLIYFQGTGAADDSGLPNDRFFAVRPEGSVSTLKIQRTERGDSAVYLCASSLLAAPPYNEQFFGPGTRLTVL.

The chain couples TRBV7-9 to TRBJ2-2; 10 bases fit TRBD1. This CDR3 is built from 17 residues. Germline-derived CDR1 and CDR2 are SEHNR and FQNEAQ (reference sequence). Germline trimming cut 5 bases from V and 2 bases from J; bases unmatched to any gene: 8. CDR3 sequence reads: CASSLRGQGVNTGELFF. The CDR3 region has the DNA TGTGCCAGCAGCCTCCGTGGACAGGGGGTTAACACCGGGGAGCTGTTTTTT.

The CDR3, as DNA: TGTGCCAGCAGCAAGACAGCGAACATGAACACTGAAGCTTTCTTT. As protein: CASSKTANMNTEAFF. This chain links TRBV5-6 with TRBJ1-1; D is possibly TRBD1 (5 bases). The V end was cut by 4 bases, the J end by 0 bases, with 13 bases between. Germline CDR1 is SGHDT and CDR2 is YYEEEE. The CDR3 spans 15 residues.

The rearrangement uses TRBV2 and TRBJ2-7, with 7 bases lining up with TRBD1. The germline V gene has CDR1 SNHLY and CDR2 FYNNEI. V shed 7 bases, J shed 3 bases, and the junction held 9 bases outside the gene matches. The CDR3 contains 14 residues. DNA of the CDR3: TGTGCCAGCAAATCCGGACAGGAGGTCTACGAGCAGTACTTC. Protein: CASKSGQEVYEQYF. Full variable domain (outside the CDR3, taken from reference TRBV2 and TRBJ2-7): EPEVTQTPSHQVTQMGQEVILRCVPISNHLYFYWYRQILGQKVEFLVSFYNNEISEKSEIFDDQFSVERPDGSNFTLKIRSTKLEDSAMYFCASKSGQEVYEQYFGPGTRLTVT.

The V gene is TRBV6-5, the J gene TRBJ1-1; TRBD1 matches 8 bases. From germline, CDR1 is MNHEY and CDR2 SVGAGI. The CDR3 is made up of 13 amino acids. V lost 6 bases and J lost 8; bases outside the gene matches: 8. This CDR3 reads CASRSRQGKEAFF. DNA of the CDR3: TGTGCCAGCAGATCTCGACAGGGGAAAGAAGCTTTCTTT.

The chain has TRBV9 and TRBJ1-1; tentative D call: TRBD1 (5 bases). Deletions cut 2 bases from V and 7 bases from J, with 15 bases between. This CDR3 comprises 14 residues. Germline V CDR1 and CDR2: SGDLS, YYNGEE. The CDR3 reads CASSVQFDSLEAFF. CDR3 coding DNA: TGTGCCAGCAGCGTTCAATTCGACAGTCTTGAAGCTTTCTTT.

The chain joins TRBV27 to TRBJ1-6, with 9 positions matching TRBD1. The junction had 15 bases not matched to a gene; V was cut back by 5 bases and J by 10 bases. The CDR3 sequence is 17 residues long. CDR1 is MNHEY and CDR2 is SMNVEV in the germline V gene (reference sequence). CDR3 sequence reads: CASSVLVGTGFLSPLHF. The CDR3 DNA reads as TGTGCCAGCAGTGTCCTCGTGGGGACAGGGTTTCTCTCACCCCTCCACTTT.

The V call is TRBV7-9, the J call TRBJ1-4; TRBD1 matches 9 bases. Germline values: CDR1 SEHNR, CDR2 FQNEAQ (reference sequence). V shed 2 bases and J 4 bases; nucleotides not matched to a gene: 8. This CDR3 contains 17 residues. CDR3 nucleotide sequence: TGTGCCAGCAGCTTACGGGAAGACAGGGGGGGTAATGAAAAACTGTTTTTT. Translated, it gives CASSLREDRGGNEKLFF.

The chain has TRBV9 and TRBJ1-2; no firm D call. Trimming shortened V by 0 bases and J by 6 bases, and 9 bases separated the two germline ends. CDR1 is SGDLS, CDR2 YYNGEE, per germline. The CDR3 has 13 residues. Here the CDR3 DNA reads TGTGCCAGCAGCGTAGCAGGCTCCCATGGCTACACCTTC. It yields the protein CASSVAGSHGYTF. Together with reference TRBV9 and TRBJ1-2, the CDR3 gives the full variable domain: DSGVTQTPKHLITATGQRVTLRCSPRSGDLSVYWYQQSLDQGLQFLIQYYNGEERAKGNILERFSAQQFPDLHSELNLSSLELGDSALYFCASSVAGSHGYTFGSGTRLTVV.

This clone was observed a few times. The chain joins TRBV6-5 to TRBJ1-1, with 10 bases lining up with TRBD1. CDR3 length: 12 residues. Per germline, CDR1 MNHEY and CDR2 SVGAGI. V shed 6 bases and J 12 bases; nucleotides not matched to a gene: 7. For the CDR3, the DNA is TGTGCCAGCAGCCAGGACAGGGGGAGGTCTTTCTTT. Translation: CASSQDRGRSFF.

The rearrangement uses TRBV18 and TRBJ2-7; TRBD1 aligns across 10 bases. Germline lookup yields CDR1 KGHSH and CDR2 LQKENI. This CDR3 is 14 amino acids long. With 6 bases clipped from V and 4 bases from J, the junction kept 6 bases outside the gene matches. The CDR3 region is CASSRDRGRYEQYF. The DNA of the CDR3 is TGTGCCAGCTCCCGGGACAGGGGTCGGTACGAGCAGTACTTC. The full variable domain, its missing parts supplied by reference TRBV18 and TRBJ2-7, is NAGVMQNPRHLVRRRGQEARLRCSPMKGHSHVYWYRQLPEEGLKFMVYLQKENIIDESGMPKERFSAEFPKEGPSILRIQQVVRGDSAAYFCASSRDRGRYEQYFGPGTRLTVT.

A few counts support this clone. The V and J genes are TRBV19 and TRBJ2-3; a possible D gene is TRBD1 (6 bases). This CDR3 has 14 residues. Trimming took off 4 bases at V and 1 base at J, with 9 bases between the two ends. Germline values: CDR1 LNHDA, CDR2 SQIVND (reference sequence). CDR3 sequence reads: CASSKQGGTDTQYF. CDR3 in DNA: TGTGCCAGTAGTAAACAGGGAGGCACAGATACGCAGTATTTT.

The chain links TRBV5-1 to TRBJ2-3, with D possibly matching TRBD2 (6 bases). The CDR3 covers 15 residues. The V end lost 4 bases, the J end lost 1 base, and 13 bases lay between the germline ends. The V gene's germline CDR1 is SGHRS and CDR2 YFSETQ. This chain's CDR3 is CASSQGPGGTDTQYF. The CDR3, as DNA: TGCGCCAGCAGCCAAGGCCCGGGGGGCACAGATACGCAGTATTTT.

The rearrangement joins TRBV7-9 to TRBJ2-5, with D possibly matching TRBD2 (6 bases). Germline-derived CDR1 and CDR2 are SEHNR and FQNEAQ (reference sequence). The V gene lost 4 bases and the J gene lost 1 base, with 19 bases spanning the gap. The length of the CDR3 is 17 residues. The CDR3 spells CASSSARTTSFQETQYF. The CDR3 DNA sequence: TGTGCCAGCAGCTCGGCCCGGACTACTTCCTTCCAAGAGACCCAGTACTTC. Together with reference TRBV7-9 and TRBJ2-5, the CDR3 gives the full variable domain: DTGVSQNPRHKITKRGQNVTFRCDPISEHNRLYWYRQTLGQGPEFLTYFQNEAQLEKSRLLSDRFSAERPKGSFSTLEIQRTEQGDSAMYLCASSSARTTSFQETQYFGPGTRLLVL.